Below, 17 T cell receptor beta chains from the same sample are listed, as sequenced in a study of cytotoxic CD8 clonotypes in ibrutinib-treated CLL. Method: immunoSEQ multiplex PCR; TCRdb's copy keeps in-frame clones and lacks some. The top ten hold roughly 15% of the sample, which has approximately 29,000 clones, roughly 57% seen once. This material consisted of PBMCs, taken before ibrutinib treatment. These receptors came from a human donor with chronic lymphocytic leukemia.

This chain uses TRBV7-9 with TRBJ2-2; TRBD1 matches 11 bases. Germline loops: CDR1 SEHNR, CDR2 FQNEAQ (reference sequence). V was pared by 5 bases and J by 3 bases, with 14 bases of the junction left unmatched. The CDR3 runs 19 residues. This CDR3 is CASSHSPPGQGADTGELFF. The CDR3 bases are TGTGCCAGCAGCCACAGTCCCCCAGGACAGGGGGCTGACACCGGGGAGCTGTTTTTT.

In its sample, this clone was seen once. V usage is TRBV5-8 and J usage is TRBJ2-5; D assignment may be TRBD1 or TRBD2 (6 bases each). Germline CDR1 reads SGHTS; CDR2 reads YDEGEE. This CDR3 comprises 17 residues. V lost 0 bases and J lost 4, with 19 bases in between. For the CDR3, the DNA is TGTGCCAGCAGCTTGGGGCATCTCGGGGGCGGAGGAGAGACCCAGTACTTC. Protein sequence: CASSLGHLGGGGETQYF.

The V and J genes are TRBV6-6 and TRBJ1-1; D not resolved. The ends were cut back, 2 bases at V and 4 bases at J, with 11 bases in the middle. Germline loops: CDR1 MNHNY, CDR2 SVGAGI (reference sequence). There are 14 residues in the CDR3. DNA for the CDR3: TGTGCCAGCAGTTACGAAGAGTGGGGCACTGAAGCTTTCTTT. Its protein product is CASSYEEWGTEAFF.

The CDR3 region has the DNA TGTGCCAGCAGCCAAGGGTGGCCAACTGACAGTCTCTCCTACGAGCAGTACTTC. Translation gives CASSQGWPTDSLSYEQYF. V and J are TRBV4-2 and TRBJ2-7; D perhaps matches TRBD1 (5 bases). Deletions cut 1 base from V and 0 bases from J, with 19 bases between. Germline loops: CDR1 LGHNA, CDR2 YNFKEQ. The CDR3 sequence is 18 residues long.

V gene TRBV5-1 combines with J gene TRBJ2-1; D remains unclear. With 3 bases removed from V and 5 bases from J, the gap between germline ends came to 12 bases. Per germline, CDR1 SGHRS and CDR2 YFSETQ. The CDR3 runs 14 residues. CDR3 in amino acids: CASSWDTTDNEQFF. The CDR3 nucleotides are TGCGCCAGCAGCTGGGATACTACGGACAATGAGCAGTTCTTC.

The chain combines TRBV5-1 with TRBJ2-1; unclear D gene. This CDR3 contains 15 residues. The germline V gene has CDR1 SGHRS and CDR2 YFSETQ. Deletions cut 4 bases from V and 4 bases from J, with 15 bases between. The CDR3 spells CASSPNSDNYNEQFF. The CDR3 DNA reads TGCGCCAGCAGCCCTAACAGCGACAATTACAATGAGCAGTTCTTC.

The V and J genes are TRBV25-1 and TRBJ1-5, with D unresolved. Germline loops: CDR1 MGHDK, CDR2 SYGVNS. Trimming shortened V by 3 bases and J by 2 bases, and 8 bases separated the two germline ends. The CDR3 has 14 residues. The CDR3 DNA sequence: TGTGCCAGCAGTGAGGGATATGGCAATCAGCCCCAGCATTTT. Its translation: CASSEGYGNQPQHF.

This clone has just a few counts. This chain joins TRBV6-6 and TRBJ1-2, with D perhaps matching TRBD1 (6 bases). CDR3 size: 14 residues. Per germline, CDR1 MNHNY and CDR2 SVGAGI (reference sequence). Trimming took 8 bases from V and 8 from J, leaving 21 bases between them. CDR3 sequence reads: CASREVQGTRGYTF. In DNA, the CDR3 is TGTGCCAGCCGGGAGGTCCAGGGGACTAGGGGCTACACCTTC.

The genes are TRBV7-9 and TRBJ1-6; D is unresolved. This CDR3 region has 12 residues. Germline CDR1 and CDR2: SEHNR and FQNEAQ (reference sequence). Trimming left V 4 bases short and J 14 bases short, with 12 bases between. Here the CDR3 reads CASSSSGSSLHF. CDR3 DNA: TGTGCCAGCAGCTCTTCCGGTTCGTCCCTCCACTTT.

This clone was observed a handful of times. As DNA, the CDR3 is TGTGCCAGCAGCTTAGGTCGCTACCCGTACACCGGGGAGCTGTTTTTT. It translates to CASSLGRYPYTGELFF. The gene calls are TRBV7-9 and TRBJ2-2; D not resolved. The CDR3 totals 16 residues. Trimming shortened V by 1 base and J by 3 bases, and 12 bases separated the two germline ends. Germline V gene sequence: CDR1 SEHNR, CDR2 FQNEAQ (reference sequence).

V and J are TRBV5-1 and TRBJ1-3, with 7 bases identical to TRBD1. The CDR3 is made up of 14 amino acids. J gave up 3 bases and V 4 bases, and 4 bases lay outside the gene matches. Per the germline V gene, CDR1 is SGHRS and CDR2 is YFSETQ. Here the CDR3 reads CASSLTGFGNTIYF. CDR3 coding DNA: TGCGCCAGCAGCCTGACAGGGTTTGGAAACACCATATATTTT.

This clone was counted between two and nine times. The V gene is TRBV5-1, the J gene TRBJ2-7; 7 nucleotides align to TRBD1. This CDR3 comprises 14 residues. Germline V gene data show CDR1 as SGHRS and CDR2 as YFSETQ. The V gene end was trimmed by 1 base and the J gene end by 3 bases; junction bases not matched to a gene: 4. In nucleotides, the CDR3 is TGCGCCAGCAGCTTGTCCCAGGGGGTCTACGAGCAGTACTTC. Translated, it gives CASSLSQGVYEQYF.

The sample holds a few counts of this clone. The chain employs TRBV19 and TRBJ1-1; D not resolved. With 7 bases removed from V and 0 bases from J, the gap between germline ends came to 9 bases. The CDR3 has 13 residues. The germline gives CDR1 LNHDA, CDR2 SQIVND (reference sequence). Here the CDR3 reads CASTLALNTEAFF. CDR3 in DNA: TGTGCCAGTACCCTAGCGTTGAACACTGAAGCTTTCTTT.

The chain carries TRBV19 and TRBJ1-2; D uncertain. The CDR3 runs 15 residues. V was cut by 4 bases and J by 4 bases, with 16 bases left in between. From germline, CDR1 is LNHDA and CDR2 SQIVND (reference sequence). CDR3 loop: CASSTPAGQVYGYTF. In DNA form, the CDR3 reads TGTGCCAGTAGTACCCCGGCCGGGCAGGTCTATGGCTACACCTTC. Drawing the rest from reference TRBV19 and TRBJ1-2, the complete variable domain is DGGITQSPKYLFRKEGQNVTLSCEQNLNHDAMYWYRQDPGQGLRLIYYSQIVNDFQKGDIAEGYSVSREKKESFPLTVTSAQKNPTAFYLCASSTPAGQVYGYTFGSGTRLTVV.

This rearrangement joins TRBV2 to TRBJ2-7; D is unclear. The CDR3 has 15 residues. Germline CDR1 and CDR2: SNHLY and FYNNEI. Trimming cost V 3 bases and J 2 bases, with 14 bases left between them. The CDR3 DNA is TGTGCCAGCAGTGACCCCCGACGTAGGCCCTACGAGCAGTACTTC. Its translation is CASSDPRRRPYEQYF.

The chain recombines TRBV2 with TRBJ2-1; tentatively, D is TRBD2 (6 bases). The CDR3 extends over 16 amino acids. V was pared by 0 bases and J by 1 base, with 10 bases between. CDR1 and CDR2 from the germline V gene are SNHLY and FYNNEI. The CDR3 region is CASSEAAGRSYNEQFF. In nucleotides, the CDR3 is TGTGCCAGCAGTGAAGCAGCAGGGAGGTCCTACAATGAGCAGTTCTTC. Full variable domain (outside the CDR3, taken from reference TRBV2 and TRBJ2-1): EPEVTQTPSHQVTQMGQEVILRCVPISNHLYFYWYRQILGQKVEFLVSFYNNEISEKSEIFDDQFSVERPDGSNFTLKIRSTKLEDSAMYFCASSEAAGRSYNEQFFGPGTRLTVL.

In this sample, this clone turned up a few times. The chain is built from TRBV19 and TRBJ2-1; 7 bases map to TRBD1. J gave up 7 bases and V 1 base, and 4 bases lay outside the gene matches. The CDR3 runs to 14 residues. Looked up from germline, CDR1 is LNHDA and CDR2 is SQIVND (reference sequence). CDR3 protein: CASSIGQGINEQFF. CDR3 sequence (DNA): TGTGCCAGTAGTATAGGACAGGGAATTAATGAGCAGTTCTTC.